This T cell receptor beta chain appears in the sequencing data of a study of T cells after yellow fever vaccination. A note on this clonotype: Its specificity is not known.

They built TCR cDNA with 5'RACE template switching, a step that put in a universal primer site and UMIs. TCRdb reprocessed the 5' RACE reads with MiXCR, giving one entry per CDR3 protein. The sample has around 300,000 distinct CDR3 sequences; about an eighth are singletons. Study-level results: A weaker secondary response peaked on day 5, the primary on day 15. Most clones from primary vaccination resurfaced after the booster (around 95% CD4, approximately 88% CD8).

The CDR3 runs 13 residues. V was shortened by 11 bases and J by 4 bases, with 17 bases between the two germline ends. Germline CDR1 and CDR2: SGHTA and FQGNSA. V usage is TRBV7-2 and J usage is TRBJ2-5, with D maybe TRBD1 (6 bases). This TCR derives from a young man who received the YFV17D yellow fever vaccine. The material sequenced was CD4+ T cells sorted from PBMCs, taken 45 days after the yellow fever booster vaccination. CDR3 DNA: TGTGCCTCAAGCAGGGGTCCGGGAGAGACCCAGTACTTC. This translates into CASSRGPGETQYF. The entire variable domain, with the rest obtained from reference TRBV7-2 and TRBJ2-5, is as follows: GAGVSQSPSNKVTEKGKDVELRCDPISGHTALYWYRQSLGQGLEFLIYFQGNSAPDKSGLPSDRFSAERTGGSVSTLTIQRTQQEDSAVYLCASSRGPGETQYFGPGTRLLVL.